This T cell receptor (beta chain) was sequenced during a study of blood T cell repertoires in COVID-19. As for the study in general: There were acute and convalescent COVID-19 samples, and they came from the United States, Italy and Spain. From T cells, B-cell-depleted T cells, or PBMCs came the material, which was cDNA or gDNA.

Enrollment of patients from Seattle took place during active infection, with longitudinal follow-up. Unmatched junction bases numbered 9, after V lost 3 bases and J lost 3 bases. This CDR3 spans 16 amino acids. Germline V CDR1 and CDR2: SGHNT, YYREEE (reference sequence). In the source study's methods: Amplification from reference gene primers served as the basis for estimated nucleated cell counts. Produced via immunoSEQ multiplex PCR; TCRdb's table is partial and in-frame only. V, J and clone size are those of that table, while D and trimming were read from the DNA. The data contain some 130,000 clones, approximately 90% of them singletons.

Sequencing input: peripheral blood. The receptor comes from a man aged 55-75 years with COVID-19, enrolled during active disease. The gene calls are TRBV5-4 and TRBJ2-1; 7 bases are a match to TRBD2. CDR3 region: CASSSASSGLYNEQFF. The CDR3 nucleotides are TGTGCCAGCAGCTCGGCCAGTAGCGGGCTCTACAATGAGCAGTTCTTC.